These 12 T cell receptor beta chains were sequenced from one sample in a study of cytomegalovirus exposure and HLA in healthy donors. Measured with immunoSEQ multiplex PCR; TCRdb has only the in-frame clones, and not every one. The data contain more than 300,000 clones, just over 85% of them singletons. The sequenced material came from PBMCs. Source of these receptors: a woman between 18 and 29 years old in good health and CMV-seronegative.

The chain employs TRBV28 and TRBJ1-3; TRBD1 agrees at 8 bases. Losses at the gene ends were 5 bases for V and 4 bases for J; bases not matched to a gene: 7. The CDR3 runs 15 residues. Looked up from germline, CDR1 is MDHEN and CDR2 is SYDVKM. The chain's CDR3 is CASSQIGQGGNTIYF. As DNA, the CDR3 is TGTGCCAGCAGTCAGATCGGACAGGGAGGAAACACCATATATTTT.

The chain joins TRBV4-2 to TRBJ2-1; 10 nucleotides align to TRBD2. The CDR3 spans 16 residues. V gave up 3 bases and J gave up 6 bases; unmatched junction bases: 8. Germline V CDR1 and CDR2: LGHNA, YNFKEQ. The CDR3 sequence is CASSHSLGLASNEQFF. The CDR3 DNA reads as TGTGCCAGCAGCCATAGTCTGGGACTAGCGTCCAATGAGCAGTTCTTC.

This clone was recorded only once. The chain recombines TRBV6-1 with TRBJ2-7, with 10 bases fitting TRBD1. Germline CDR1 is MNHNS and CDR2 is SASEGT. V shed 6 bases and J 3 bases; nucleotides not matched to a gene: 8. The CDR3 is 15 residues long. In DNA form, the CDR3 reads TGTGCCAGCAGCCGCCATGGGACAGGGGACTACGAGCAGTACTTC. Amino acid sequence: CASSRHGTGDYEQYF.

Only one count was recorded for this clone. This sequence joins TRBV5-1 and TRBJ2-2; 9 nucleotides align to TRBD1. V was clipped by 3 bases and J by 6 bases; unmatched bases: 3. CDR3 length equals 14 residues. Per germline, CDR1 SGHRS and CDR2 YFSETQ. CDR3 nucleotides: TGCGCCAGCAGCTCCGGGACAGGGTCCGGGGAGCTGTTTTTT. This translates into CASSSGTGSGELFF.

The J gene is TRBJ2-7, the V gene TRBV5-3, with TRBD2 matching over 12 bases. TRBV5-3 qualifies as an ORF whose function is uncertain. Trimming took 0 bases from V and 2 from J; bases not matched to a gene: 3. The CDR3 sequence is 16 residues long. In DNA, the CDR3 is TGTGCCAGAAGCTTGGAACTAGCGGGAGGTGCCTACGAGCAGTACTTC. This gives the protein CARSLELAGGAYEQYF.

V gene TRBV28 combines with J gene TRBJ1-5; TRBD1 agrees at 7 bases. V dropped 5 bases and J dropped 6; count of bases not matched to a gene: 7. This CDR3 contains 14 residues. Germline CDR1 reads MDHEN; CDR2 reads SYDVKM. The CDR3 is CASSLDRVSQPQHF. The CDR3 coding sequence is TGTGCCAGCAGTCTTGACAGGGTGTCTCAGCCCCAGCATTTT.

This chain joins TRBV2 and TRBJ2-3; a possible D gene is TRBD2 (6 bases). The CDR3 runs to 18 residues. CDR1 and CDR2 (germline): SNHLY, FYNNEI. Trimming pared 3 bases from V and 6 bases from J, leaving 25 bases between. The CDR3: CASSDGAGFVGSSDTQYF. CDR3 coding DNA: TGTGCCAGCAGTGACGGGGCGGGATTCGTTGGGTCATCCGATACGCAGTATTTT.

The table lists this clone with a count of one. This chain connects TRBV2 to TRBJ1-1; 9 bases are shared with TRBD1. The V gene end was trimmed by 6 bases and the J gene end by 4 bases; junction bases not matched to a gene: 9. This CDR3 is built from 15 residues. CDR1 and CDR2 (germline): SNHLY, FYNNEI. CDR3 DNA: TGTGCCAGCAGACAAATACAGGGGGCGCGCACTGAAGCTTTCTTT. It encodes CASRQIQGARTEAFF.

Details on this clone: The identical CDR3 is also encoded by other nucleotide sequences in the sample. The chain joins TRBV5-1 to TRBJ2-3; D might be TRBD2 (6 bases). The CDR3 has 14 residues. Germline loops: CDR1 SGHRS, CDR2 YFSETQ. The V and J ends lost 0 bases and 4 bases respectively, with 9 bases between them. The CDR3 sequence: CASSLAGVPDTQYF. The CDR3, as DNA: TGCGCCAGCAGCTTGGCGGGGGTCCCAGATACGCAGTATTTT.

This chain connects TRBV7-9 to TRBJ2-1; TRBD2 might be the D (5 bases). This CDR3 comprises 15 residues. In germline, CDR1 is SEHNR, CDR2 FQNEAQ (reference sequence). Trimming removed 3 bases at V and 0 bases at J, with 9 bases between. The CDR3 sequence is CASSLRESSYNEQFF. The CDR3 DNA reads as TGTGCCAGCAGCTTGAGGGAGAGCTCCTACAATGAGCAGTTCTTC.

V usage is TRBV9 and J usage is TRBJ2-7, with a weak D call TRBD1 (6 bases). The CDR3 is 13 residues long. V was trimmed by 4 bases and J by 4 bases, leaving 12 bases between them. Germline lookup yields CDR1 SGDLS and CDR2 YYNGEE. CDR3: CASSWDINYEQYF. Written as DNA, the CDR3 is TGTGCCAGCAGCTGGGACATAAATTACGAGCAGTACTTC. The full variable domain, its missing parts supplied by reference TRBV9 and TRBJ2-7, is DSGVTQTPKHLITATGQRVTLRCSPRSGDLSVYWYQQSLDQGLQFLIQYYNGEERAKGNILERFSAQQFPDLHSELNLSSLELGDSALYFCASSWDINYEQYFGPGTRLTVT.

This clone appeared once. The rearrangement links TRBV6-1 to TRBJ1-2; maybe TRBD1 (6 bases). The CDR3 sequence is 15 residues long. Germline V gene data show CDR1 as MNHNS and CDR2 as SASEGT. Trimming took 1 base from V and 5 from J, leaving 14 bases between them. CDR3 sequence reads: CASSEGGLTGYGYTF. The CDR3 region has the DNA TGTGCCAGCAGTGAAGGGGGGCTCACGGGGTATGGCTACACCTTC.